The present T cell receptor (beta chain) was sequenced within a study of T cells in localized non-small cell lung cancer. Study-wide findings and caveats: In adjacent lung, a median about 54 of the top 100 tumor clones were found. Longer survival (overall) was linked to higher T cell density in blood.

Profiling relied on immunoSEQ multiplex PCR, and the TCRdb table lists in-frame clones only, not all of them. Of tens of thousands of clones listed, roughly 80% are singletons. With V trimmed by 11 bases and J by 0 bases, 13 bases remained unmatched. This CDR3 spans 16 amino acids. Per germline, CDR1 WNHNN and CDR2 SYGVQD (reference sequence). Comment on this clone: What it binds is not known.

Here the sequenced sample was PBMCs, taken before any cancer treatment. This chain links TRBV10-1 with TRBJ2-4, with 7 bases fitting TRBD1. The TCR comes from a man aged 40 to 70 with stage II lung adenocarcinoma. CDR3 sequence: CAPGTEADLAKNIQYF. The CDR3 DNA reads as TGCGCCCCCGGGACAGAAGCCGATCTAGCCAAAAACATTCAGTACTTC.